Listed below are T cell receptor beta chains from one sample, sequenced in a study of CD8+ T cells in alopecia areata. Clones were read by immunoSEQ multiplex PCR, and TCRdb kept only the in-frame ones, dropping some. The sample carries about 180,000 clones, more than 60% recorded once. The sample was CD4+ T cells sorted from blood, taken at week 0. Every receptor here comes from a human donor with alopecia areata. The CDR3 runs from the conserved cysteine through the conserved F or W. Fields, in order: clone size, J gene, V gene, D gene, CDR3 protein, CDR3 DNA. D genes are given only for firm matches. Not every row has a clone size; where given, it reads once, few, many or a size class.

clone size: .; J gene: TRBJ1-5; V gene: TRBV4-3; D gene: TRBD1; CDR3 protein: CASSQDHRGLEPQHF; CDR3 DNA: TGCGCCAGCAGCCAAGATCACAGGGGGCTGGAGCCCCAGCATTTT
clone size: .; J gene: TRBJ2-7; V gene: TRBV6-5; D gene: TRBD2; CDR3 protein: CASTGLASYEQYF; CDR3 DNA: TGTGCCAGCACGGGACTAGCGTCATACGAGCAGTACTTC
clone size: few; J gene: TRBJ1-4; V gene: TRBV25-1; D gene: .; CDR3 protein: CASSAPGSGSNEKLFF; CDR3 DNA: TGTGCCAGCAGTGCCCCGGGGTCAGGGTCTAATGAAAAACTGTTTTTT
clone size: .; J gene: TRBJ1-2; V gene: TRBV29-1; D gene: .; CDR3 protein: CSVEDQQRGYTF; CDR3 DNA: TGCAGCGTTGAAGATCAGCAGCGAGGCTACACCTTC
clone size: .; J gene: TRBJ2-7; V gene: TRBV29-1; D gene: TRBD1; CDR3 protein: CSVTDRVGGYEQYF; CDR3 DNA: TGCAGCGTGACTGACAGGGTTGGGGGCTACGAGCAGTACTTC
clone size: .; J gene: TRBJ2-1; V gene: TRBV5-6; D gene: TRBD2; CDR3 protein: CASSFWSGGPREQFF; CDR3 DNA: TGTGCCAGCAGCTTTTGGAGCGGGGGGCCCCGTGAGCAGTTCTTC
clone size: .; J gene: TRBJ1-6; V gene: TRBV12-5; D gene: .; CDR3 protein: CASGFRPDSEPLHF; CDR3 DNA: TGTGCTAGTGGTTTTCGTCCGGACAGCGAACCCCTCCACTTT
clone size: .; J gene: TRBJ2-2; V gene: TRBV6-5; D gene: .; CDR3 protein: CASSAARAGELFF; CDR3 DNA: TGTGCCAGCAGTGCCGCCCGCGCCGGGGAGCTGTTTTTT
clone size: .; J gene: TRBJ2-5; V gene: TRBV29-1; D gene: .; CDR3 protein: CSVVGRTKETQYF; CDR3 DNA: TGCAGCGTTGTGGGTAGAACTAAAGAGACCCAGTACTTC
clone size: .; J gene: TRBJ2-2; V gene: TRBV30; D gene: .; CDR3 protein: CASINTGELFF; CDR3 DNA: TGTGCCTCTATAAACACCGGGGAGCTGTTTTTT
clone size: .; J gene: TRBJ1-4; V gene: TRBV4-1; D gene: .; CDR3 protein: CASSQGVADSLFEKLFF; CDR3 DNA: TGCGCCAGCAGCCAAGGAGTAGCGGACAGCCTTTTCGAAAAACTGTTTTTT
clone size: .; J gene: TRBJ2-5; V gene: TRBV4-3; D gene: TRBD1; CDR3 protein: CASSQASSGGETQYF; CDR3 DNA: TGCGCCAGCAGCCAAGCCTCGTCAGGGGGAGAGACCCAGTACTTC
clone size: .; J gene: TRBJ1-2; V gene: TRBV27; D gene: TRBD1; CDR3 protein: CASSPQGNYGYTF; CDR3 DNA: TGTGCCAGCAGTCCACAGGGGAACTATGGCTACACCTTC
clone size: many; J gene: TRBJ1-2; V gene: TRBV29-1; D gene: .; CDR3 protein: CSVEGGRDNYGYTF; CDR3 DNA: TGCAGCGTTGAGGGCGGTAGGGATAACTATGGCTACACCTTC
clone size: once; J gene: TRBJ1-1; V gene: TRBV30; D gene: .; CDR3 protein: CAWSPVGGRGTEAFF; CDR3 DNA: TGTGCCTGGAGTCCGGTCGGGGGGCGAGGTACTGAAGCTTTCTTT
clone size: .; J gene: TRBJ2-1; V gene: TRBV30; D gene: .; CDR3 protein: CAWSGVRGDEQFF; CDR3 DNA: TGTGCCTGGAGTGGGGTCCGTGGGGATGAGCAGTTCTTC
clone size: .; J gene: TRBJ2-3; V gene: TRBV29-1; D gene: TRBD1; CDR3 protein: CSVQPGQGTTDTQYF; CDR3 DNA: TGCAGCGTCCAGCCGGGACAGGGGACGACAGATACGCAGTATTTT
clone size: few; J gene: TRBJ2-2; V gene: TRBV9; D gene: TRBD1; CDR3 protein: CASSVGAGQGTWGELFF; CDR3 DNA: TGTGCCAGCAGCGTAGGTGCAGGACAGGGAACCTGGGGGGAGCTGTTTTTT
clone size: .; J gene: TRBJ2-2; V gene: TRBV19; D gene: TRBD2; CDR3 protein: CASSMALAGAANTGELFF; CDR3 DNA: TGTGCCAGTAGTATGGCGCTAGCGGGGGCCGCGAACACCGGGGAGCTGTTTTTT
clone size: .; J gene: TRBJ1-2; V gene: TRBV30; D gene: .; CDR3 protein: CAWSAPMGFYGYTF; CDR3 DNA: TGTGCCTGGAGTGCCCCTATGGGGTTCTATGGCTACACCTTC
clone size: few; J gene: TRBJ1-2; V gene: TRBV29-1; D gene: .; CDR3 protein: CSVDSAWGYTF; CDR3 DNA: TGCAGCGTTGACTCGGCGTGGGGCTACACCTTC
clone size: .; J gene: TRBJ1-1; V gene: TRBV29-1; D gene: .; CDR3 protein: CSVEDYNTEAFF; CDR3 DNA: TGCAGCGTTGAAGATTACAACACTGAAGCTTTCTTT
clone size: once; J gene: TRBJ1-5; V gene: TRBV4-1; D gene: .; CDR3 protein: CASSQERPGAVQPQHF; CDR3 DNA: TGCGCCAGCAGCCAAGAACGTCCTGGGGCAGTTCAGCCCCAGCATTTT
clone size: .; J gene: TRBJ1-2; V gene: TRBV4-3; D gene: .; CDR3 protein: CASSQTAGAYGYTF; CDR3 DNA: TGCGCCAGCAGCCAAACTGCCGGGGCGTATGGCTACACCTTC
clone size: .; J gene: TRBJ1-2; V gene: TRBV18; D gene: .; CDR3 protein: CASSPGINSYGYTF; CDR3 DNA: TGTGCCAGCTCACCAGGGATCAACTCATATGGCTACACCTTC
clone size: .; J gene: TRBJ1-1; V gene: TRBV9; D gene: .; CDR3 protein: CASSVGQSEEAFF; CDR3 DNA: TGTGCCAGCAGCGTAGGGCAGTCGGAAGAAGCTTTCTTT
clone size: .; J gene: TRBJ1-6; V gene: TRBV30; D gene: .; CDR3 protein: CAWSVGSPLHF; CDR3 DNA: TGTGCCTGGAGTGTAGGTTCACCCCTCCACTTT
clone size: .; J gene: TRBJ1-1; V gene: TRBV5-8; D gene: .; CDR3 protein: CASSLDSGLNTEAFF; CDR3 DNA: TGTGCCAGCAGCTTGGACTCCGGACTGAACACTGAAGCTTTCTTT
clone size: .; J gene: TRBJ1-5; V gene: TRBV7-2; D gene: .; CDR3 protein: CASSFRGGQPQHF; CDR3 DNA: TGTGCCAGCAGCTTTCGAGGGGGTCAGCCCCAGCATTTT
clone size: once; J gene: TRBJ2-5; V gene: TRBV30; D gene: TRBD2; CDR3 protein: CAWSIAGGIQETQYF; CDR3 DNA: TGTGCCTGGAGCATAGCGGGGGGAATCCAAGAGACCCAGTACTTC
clone size: .; J gene: TRBJ2-1; V gene: TRBV27; D gene: TRBD1; CDR3 protein: CASRQRGLGAYNEQFF; CDR3 DNA: TGTGCCAGCAGACAAAGGGGGCTAGGAGCCTACAATGAGCAGTTCTTC
clone size: .; J gene: TRBJ2-2; V gene: TRBV9; D gene: TRBD2; CDR3 protein: CASSVLAGNTGELFF; CDR3 DNA: TGTGCCAGCAGCGTCCTAGCGGGGAACACCGGGGAGCTGTTTTTT
clone size: .; J gene: TRBJ2-4; V gene: TRBV19; D gene: TRBD1; CDR3 protein: CASSSPGTGEAKNIQYF; CDR3 DNA: TGTGCCAGTAGTTCTCCCGGGACAGGGGAGGCCAAAAACATTCAGTACTTC
clone size: .; J gene: TRBJ2-1; V gene: TRBV19; D gene: .; CDR3 protein: CASSGSSYNEQFF; CDR3 DNA: TGTGCCAGTAGCGGAAGCTCCTACAATGAGCAGTTCTTC
clone size: .; J gene: TRBJ1-5; V gene: TRBV6-5; D gene: .; CDR3 protein: CASSRQFSEPQHF; CDR3 DNA: TGTGCCAGCAGTCGTCAGTTTTCGGAGCCCCAGCATTTT
clone size: once; J gene: TRBJ2-7; V gene: TRBV6-1; D gene: .; CDR3 protein: CASAPWSSTDEQYF; CDR3 DNA: TGTGCCAGCGCCCCTTGGAGTAGTACGGATGAGCAGTACTTC